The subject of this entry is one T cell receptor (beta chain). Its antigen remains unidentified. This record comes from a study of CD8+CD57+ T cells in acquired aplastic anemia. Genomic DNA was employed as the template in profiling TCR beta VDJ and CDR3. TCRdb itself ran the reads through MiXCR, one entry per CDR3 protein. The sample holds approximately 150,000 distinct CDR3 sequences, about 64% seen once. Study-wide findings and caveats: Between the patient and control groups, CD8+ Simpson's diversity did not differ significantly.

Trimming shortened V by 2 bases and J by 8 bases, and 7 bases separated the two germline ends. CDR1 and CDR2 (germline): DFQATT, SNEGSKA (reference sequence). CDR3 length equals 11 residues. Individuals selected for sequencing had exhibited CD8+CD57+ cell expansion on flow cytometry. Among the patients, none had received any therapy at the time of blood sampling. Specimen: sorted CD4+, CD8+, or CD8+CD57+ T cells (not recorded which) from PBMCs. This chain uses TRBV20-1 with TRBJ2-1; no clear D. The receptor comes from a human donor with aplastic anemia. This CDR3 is CSARRVDEQFF. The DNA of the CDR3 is TGCAGTGCTAGAAGGGTCGATGAGCAGTTCTTC.